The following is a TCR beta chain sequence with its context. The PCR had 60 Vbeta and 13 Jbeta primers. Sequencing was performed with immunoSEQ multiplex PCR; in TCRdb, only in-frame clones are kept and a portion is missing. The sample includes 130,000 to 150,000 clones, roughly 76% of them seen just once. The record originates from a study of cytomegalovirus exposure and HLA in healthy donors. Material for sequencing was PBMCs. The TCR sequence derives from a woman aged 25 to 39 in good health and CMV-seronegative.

The CDR3 DNA sequence: TGCAGCGTTGCTGAGGTAGCTTCCGGCGAGCAGTACTTC. Translation: CSVAEVASGEQYF. V and J are TRBV29-1 and TRBJ2-7; D not resolved. Deletions cut 4 bases from V and 6 bases from J, with 16 bases between. The germline CDR1 and CDR2 sequences are SQVTM and ANQGSEA. This CDR3 is built from 13 residues.